The rows below give T cell receptor beta chains drawn from one sample of a study of T-cell memory formation after mild COVID-19. In TCRdb, the 5' RACE reads were re-called with MiXCR into one record per CDR3 protein. The repertoire includes about 130,000 distinct CDR3 sequences, roughly 15% of them detected once, and about 15% sits in the top ten. Sequencing was carried out using PBMCs or a T cell subset sorted from them (not recorded which). These receptors were taken from an adult woman who had mild COVID-19 (a few samples of this study predate the infection). Cell type and time point are not known. Each CDR3 is given with its conserved first and last residue. Fields, in order: D gene, V gene, J gene, clone size, CDR3 DNA, CDR3 protein. The D gene is left open where the match is weak. Expanded clones are given a class, and other clones once, few, many or no size at all.

NA	TRBV4-3	TRBJ1-3	many	TGCGCCAGCAGCCAACTCCATGCGGCGGCAAGAAACACCATATATTTT	CASSQLHAAARNTIYF
NA	TRBV2	TRBJ1-1	NA	TGTGCCAGCAGTACAGGTGGGAACACTGAAGCTTTCTTT	CASSTGGNTEAFF
NA	TRBV24-1	TRBJ2-7	few	TGTGCCACCAGTGATTTGGGGACATCCGACGAGCAGTACTTC	CATSDLGTSDEQYF
TRBD2	TRBV7-2	TRBJ2-1	NA	TGTGCCAGCAGCTTAGCCGGGACTAGCGGGAGGGTTGAGCAGTTCTTC	CASSLAGTSGRVEQFF
TRBD1	TRBV5-1	TRBJ2-7	few	TGCGCCAGCAGCCGGCTTGGGACAGGGGGCGACGAGCAGTACTTC	CASSRLGTGGDEQYF
NA	TRBV6-2/TRBV6-3	TRBJ2-7	few	TGTGCCAGCAGTTACACCCAATACGAGCAGTACTTC	CASSYTQYEQYF
NA	TRBV19	TRBJ1-2	NA	TGTGCCATTAGAGGGGAAGTTGTAGGACCAAACTATGGCTACACCTTC	CAIRGEVVGPNYGYTF
TRBD1	TRBV27	TRBJ1-2	NA	TGTGCCACCTCGACAGGGGATGGCTACACCTTC	CATSTGDGYTF
TRBD2	TRBV6-6	TRBJ2-5	few	TGTGCCACCAAAAAACAGCGGGATGGAGAGACCCAGTACTTC	CATKKQRDGETQYF
NA	TRBV20-1	TRBJ2-1	few	TGCAGTGCCTTAAAGGTGTTGAGTGAGCGGGACAATGAGCAGTTCTTC	CSALKVLSERDNEQFF